The clone carrying this TCR beta chain was detected a few times. The antigen is not known. The record originates from a study of beta chain features in type 1 diabetes. Notes on the study in general: A PCR bias possibly favoring shorter templates would apply equally to patients and controls. Shortening that was moderate but significant affected the TCRB CDR3s of Type 1 diabetes patients in all four CD4+ subsets.

The isolated RNA, all of it, was reverse transcribed, so expressed TCRB transcripts were what got sequenced. This table comes from immunoSEQ multiplex PCR, and its TCRdb copy is limited to in-frame clones, with some not included. The repertoire holds some 150,000 clones, with roughly 10% as singletons. Cell sorting via CD45RO/CCR7/CD25/CD127/CD95/CD27 was performed to obtain CD4+ naive, central memory, regulatory and stem cell-like memory cells. Once sorted, every population was more than 98% pure. The CDR3 spans 15 residues. J gave up 4 bases and V 5 bases, and 7 bases lay outside the gene matches. Looked up from germline, CDR1 is MDHEN and CDR2 is SYDVKM.

The sequencing sample was made of central memory CD4+ T cells from blood. The gene calls are TRBV28 and TRBJ1-3, with TRBD1 identical over 8 bases. The clonotype was recovered from a woman aged 25 to 45 with type 1 diabetes. The CDR3 DNA follows: TGTGCCAGCAGTCCCCTGGACAGGGCGGGAAACACCATATATTTT. It encodes CASSPLDRAGNTIYF.